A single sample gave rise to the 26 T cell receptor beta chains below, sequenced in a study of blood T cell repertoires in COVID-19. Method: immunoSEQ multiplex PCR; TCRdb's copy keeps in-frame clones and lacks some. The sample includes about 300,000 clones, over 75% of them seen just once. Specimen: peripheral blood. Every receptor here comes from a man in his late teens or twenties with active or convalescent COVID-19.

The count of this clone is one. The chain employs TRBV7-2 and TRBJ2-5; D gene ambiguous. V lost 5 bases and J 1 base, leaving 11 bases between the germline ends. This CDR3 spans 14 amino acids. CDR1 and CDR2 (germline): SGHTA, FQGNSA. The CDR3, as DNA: TGTGCCAGCAGCGCCCAAACACCCCAAGAGACCCAGTACTTC. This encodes CASSAQTPQETQYF.

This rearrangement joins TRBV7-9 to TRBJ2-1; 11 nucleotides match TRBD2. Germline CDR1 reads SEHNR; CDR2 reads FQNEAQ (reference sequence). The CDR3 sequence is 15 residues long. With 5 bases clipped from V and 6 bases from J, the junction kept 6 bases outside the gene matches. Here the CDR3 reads CASSPTSGGLNEQFF. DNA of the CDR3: TGTGCCAGCAGCCCAACTAGCGGGGGCCTCAATGAGCAGTTCTTC.

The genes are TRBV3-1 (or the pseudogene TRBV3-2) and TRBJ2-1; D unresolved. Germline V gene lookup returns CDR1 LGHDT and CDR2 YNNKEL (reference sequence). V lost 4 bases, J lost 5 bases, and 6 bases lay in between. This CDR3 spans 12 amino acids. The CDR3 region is CASSPDNNEQFF. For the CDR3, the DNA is TGTGCCAGCAGCCCAGATAACAATGAGCAGTTCTTC.

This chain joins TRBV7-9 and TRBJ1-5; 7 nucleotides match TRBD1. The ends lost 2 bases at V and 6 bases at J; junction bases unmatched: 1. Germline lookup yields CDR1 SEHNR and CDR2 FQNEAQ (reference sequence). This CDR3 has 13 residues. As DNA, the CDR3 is TGTGCCAGCAGCTTACAGGGGGTTCAGCCCCAGCATTTT. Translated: CASSLQGVQPQHF. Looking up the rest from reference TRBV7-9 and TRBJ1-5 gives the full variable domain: DTGVSQNPRHKITKRGQNVTFRCDPISEHNRLYWYRQTLGQGPEFLTYFQNEAQLEKSRLLSDRFSAERPKGSFSTLEIQRTEQGDSAMYLCASSLQGVQPQHFGDGTRLSIL.

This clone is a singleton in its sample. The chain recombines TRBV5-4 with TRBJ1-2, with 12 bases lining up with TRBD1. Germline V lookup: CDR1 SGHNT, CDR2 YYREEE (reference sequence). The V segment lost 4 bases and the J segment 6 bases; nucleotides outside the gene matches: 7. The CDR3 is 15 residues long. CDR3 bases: TGTGCCAGCAGCCCAGGGGACAGGGGGCTCGATGGCTACACCTTC. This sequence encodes CASSPGDRGLDGYTF.

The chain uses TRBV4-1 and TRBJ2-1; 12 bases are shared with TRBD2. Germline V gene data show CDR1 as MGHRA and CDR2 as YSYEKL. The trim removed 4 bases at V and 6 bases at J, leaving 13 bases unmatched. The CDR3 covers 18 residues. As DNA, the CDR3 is TGCGCCAGCAGCCGAGGCCCCCTTCTAGCGGGGGGGTCCAATGAGCAGTTCTTC. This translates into CASSRGPLLAGGSNEQFF.

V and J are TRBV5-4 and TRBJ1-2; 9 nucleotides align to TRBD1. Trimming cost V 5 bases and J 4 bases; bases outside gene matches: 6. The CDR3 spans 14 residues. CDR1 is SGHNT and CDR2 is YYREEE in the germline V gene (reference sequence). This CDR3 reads CASRRQGGAYGYTF. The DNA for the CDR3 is TGTGCCAGCAGAAGACAGGGGGGGGCCTATGGCTACACCTTC.

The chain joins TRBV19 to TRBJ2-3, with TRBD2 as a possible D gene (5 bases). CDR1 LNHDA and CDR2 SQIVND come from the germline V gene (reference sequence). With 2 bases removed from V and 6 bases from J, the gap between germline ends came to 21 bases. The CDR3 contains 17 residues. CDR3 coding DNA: TGTGCCAGTAGTATAACGGACTCTGTCTCATTTCGGGATACGCAGTATTTT. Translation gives CASSITDSVSFRDTQYF.

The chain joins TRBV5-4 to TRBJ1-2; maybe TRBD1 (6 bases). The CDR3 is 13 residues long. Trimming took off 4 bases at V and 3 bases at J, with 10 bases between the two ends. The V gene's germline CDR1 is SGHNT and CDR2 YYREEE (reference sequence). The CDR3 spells CASSPRTDYGYTF. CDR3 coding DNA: TGTGCCAGCAGCCCAAGGACAGACTATGGCTACACCTTC.

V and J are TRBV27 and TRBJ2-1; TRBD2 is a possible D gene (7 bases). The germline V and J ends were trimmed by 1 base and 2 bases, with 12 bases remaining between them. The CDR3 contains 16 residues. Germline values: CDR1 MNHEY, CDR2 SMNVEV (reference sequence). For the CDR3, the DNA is TGTGCCAGCAGTTTATTTGGGGGGGCGGCCTACAATGAGCAGTTCTTC. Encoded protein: CASSLFGGAAYNEQFF.

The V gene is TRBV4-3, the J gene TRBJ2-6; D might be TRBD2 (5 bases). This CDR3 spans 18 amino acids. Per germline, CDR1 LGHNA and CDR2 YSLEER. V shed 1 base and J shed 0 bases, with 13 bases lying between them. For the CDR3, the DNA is TGCGCCAGCAGCCAAGTCGGGGATCGAGGCTCTGGGGCCAACGTCCTGACTTTC. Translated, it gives CASSQVGDRGSGANVLTF.

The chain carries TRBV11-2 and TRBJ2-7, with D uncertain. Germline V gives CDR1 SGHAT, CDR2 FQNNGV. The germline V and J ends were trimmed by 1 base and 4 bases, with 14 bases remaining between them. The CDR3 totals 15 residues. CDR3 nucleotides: TGTGCCAGCAGCTTAGGCGAGGTTGAGTCGTACGAGCAGTACTTC. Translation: CASSLGEVESYEQYF.

This CDR3 is CATSRNPGSNQPQHF. The CDR3 DNA reads TGTGCCACCAGCAGGAACCCGGGATCCAATCAGCCCCAGCATTTT. The V gene is TRBV15, the J gene TRBJ1-5; D is uncertain. The CDR3 totals 15 residues. CDR1 and CDR2 from the germline V gene are LNHNV and YYDKDF (reference sequence). The V and J ends lost 3 bases and 3 bases respectively, with 12 bases between them. Supplemented by reference TRBV15 and TRBJ1-5, the full variable domain reads DAMVIQNPRYQVTQFGKPVTLSCSQTLNHNVMYWYQQKSSQAPKLLFHYYDKDFNNEADTPDNFQSRRPNTSFCFLDIRSPGLGDTAMYLCATSRNPGSNQPQHFGDGTRLSIL.

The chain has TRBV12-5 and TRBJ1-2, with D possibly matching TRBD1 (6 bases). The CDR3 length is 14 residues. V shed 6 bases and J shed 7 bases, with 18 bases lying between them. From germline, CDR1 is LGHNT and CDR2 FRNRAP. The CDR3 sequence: CASGDPDSGSGYTF. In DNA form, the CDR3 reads TGTGCTAGTGGAGACCCGGACAGTGGGTCTGGCTACACCTTC.

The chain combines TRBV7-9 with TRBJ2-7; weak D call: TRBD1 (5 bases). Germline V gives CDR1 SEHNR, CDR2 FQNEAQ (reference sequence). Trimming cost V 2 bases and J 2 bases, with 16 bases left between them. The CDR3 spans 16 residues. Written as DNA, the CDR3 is TGTGCCAGCAGCTTAAACCAGGGAATGATGGCCTACGAGCAGTACTTC. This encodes CASSLNQGMMAYEQYF.

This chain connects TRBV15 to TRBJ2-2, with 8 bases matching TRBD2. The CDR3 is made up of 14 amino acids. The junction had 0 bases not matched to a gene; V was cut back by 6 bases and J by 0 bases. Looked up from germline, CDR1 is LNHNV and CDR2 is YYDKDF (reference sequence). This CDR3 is CATRRGANTGELFF. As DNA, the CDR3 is TGTGCCACCAGGCGGGGGGCGAACACCGGGGAGCTGTTTTTT.

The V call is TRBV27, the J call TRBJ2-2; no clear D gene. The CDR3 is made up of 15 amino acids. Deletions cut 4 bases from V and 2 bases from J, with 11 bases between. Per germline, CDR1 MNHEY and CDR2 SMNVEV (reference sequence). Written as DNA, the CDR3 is TGTGCCAGCAGTTCCCCCATGACTAACACCGGGGAGCTGTTTTTT. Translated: CASSSPMTNTGELFF.

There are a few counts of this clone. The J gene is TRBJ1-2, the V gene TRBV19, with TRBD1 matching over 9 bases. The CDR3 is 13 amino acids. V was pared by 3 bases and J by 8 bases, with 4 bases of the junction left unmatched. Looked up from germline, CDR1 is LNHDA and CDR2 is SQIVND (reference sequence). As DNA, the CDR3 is TGTGCCAGTAGTATCACAGGGGGCGTCGGCTACACCTTC. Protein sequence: CASSITGGVGYTF.

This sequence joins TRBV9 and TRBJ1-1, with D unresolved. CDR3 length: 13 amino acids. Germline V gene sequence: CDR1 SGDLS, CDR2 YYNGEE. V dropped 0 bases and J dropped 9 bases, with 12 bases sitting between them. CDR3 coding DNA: TGTGCCAGCAGCGTAGTACCGGTCGAAAAAGCTTTCTTT. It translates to CASSVVPVEKAFF.

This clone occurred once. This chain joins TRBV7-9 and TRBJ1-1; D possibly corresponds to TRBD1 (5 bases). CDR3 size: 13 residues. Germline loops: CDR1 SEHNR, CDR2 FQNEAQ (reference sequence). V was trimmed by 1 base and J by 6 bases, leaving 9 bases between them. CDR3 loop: CASSLVGGSEAFF. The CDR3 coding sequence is TGTGCCAGCAGCTTAGTCGGGGGGTCTGAAGCTTTCTTT.

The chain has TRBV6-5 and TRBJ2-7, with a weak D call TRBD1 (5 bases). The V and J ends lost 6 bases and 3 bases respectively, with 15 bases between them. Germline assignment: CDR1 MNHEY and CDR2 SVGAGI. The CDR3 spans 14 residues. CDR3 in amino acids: CASSTLPGNYEQYF. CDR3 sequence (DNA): TGTGCCAGCAGCACCCTACCAGGGAACTACGAGCAGTACTTC.

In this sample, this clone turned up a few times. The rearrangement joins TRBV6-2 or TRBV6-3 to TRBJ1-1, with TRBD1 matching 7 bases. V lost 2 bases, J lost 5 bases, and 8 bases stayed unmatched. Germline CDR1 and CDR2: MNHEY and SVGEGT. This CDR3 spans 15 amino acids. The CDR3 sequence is CASSYRQGGLTEAFF. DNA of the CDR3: TGTGCCAGCAGTTACAGGCAGGGGGGCCTGACTGAAGCTTTCTTT.

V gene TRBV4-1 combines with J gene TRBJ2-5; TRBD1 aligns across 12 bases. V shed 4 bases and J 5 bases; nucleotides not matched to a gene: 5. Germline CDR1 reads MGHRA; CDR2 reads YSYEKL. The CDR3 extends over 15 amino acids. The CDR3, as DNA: TGCGCCAGCAGCCCGGGGACAGGGGGCCTGGAGACCCAGTACTTC. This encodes CASSPGTGGLETQYF.

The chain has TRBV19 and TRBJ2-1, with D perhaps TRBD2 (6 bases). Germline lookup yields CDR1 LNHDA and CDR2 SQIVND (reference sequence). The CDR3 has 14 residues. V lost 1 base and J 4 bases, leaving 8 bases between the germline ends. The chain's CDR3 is CASSIAGVYNEQFF. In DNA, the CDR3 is TGTGCCAGTAGTATAGCGGGGGTATACAATGAGCAGTTCTTC.

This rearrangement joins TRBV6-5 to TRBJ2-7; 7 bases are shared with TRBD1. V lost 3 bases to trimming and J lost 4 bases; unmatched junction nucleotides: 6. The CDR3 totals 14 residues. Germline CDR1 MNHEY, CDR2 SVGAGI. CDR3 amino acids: CASSYYQGDYEQYF. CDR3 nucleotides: TGTGCCAGCAGTTATTATCAGGGGGATTACGAGCAGTACTTC.

CDR3 sequence: CASSFWAEKTDTQYF. CDR3 bases: TGCGCCAGCAGCTTTTGGGCAGAGAAGACAGATACGCAGTATTTT. The gene calls are TRBV5-1 and TRBJ2-3; no clear D. This CDR3 is built from 15 residues. Trimming cost V 2 bases and J 3 bases, with 13 bases left between them. CDR1 SGHRS and CDR2 YFSETQ come from the germline V gene.